The present T cell receptor (beta chain) was sequenced within a study of cytomegalovirus exposure and HLA in healthy donors. Study-wide context: Prior work identified roughly 120 million unique TCR beta sequences in 150 million to 200 million T cells.

With respect to this clone: Its target is unknown.

Findings and caveats of the study: In a later analysis, at a false discovery rate of 0.05, fewer than 20,000 TCR beta sequences were associated with HLA alleles.

The junction had 6 bases not matched to a gene; V was cut back by 4 bases and J by 3 bases. The germline V gene encodes CDR1 MNHEY and CDR2 SMNVEV (reference sequence). The CDR3 has 16 amino acids. PCR employed 60 Vbeta and 13 Jbeta primers. Measured with immunoSEQ multiplex PCR; TCRdb has only the in-frame clones, and not every one. The sample holds 90,000 to 120,000 clones, about 75% seen once. The rearrangement uses TRBV27 and TRBJ2-1; 10 positions agree with TRBD2. The clonotype comes from a man aged 60 to 75 in good health and CMV-seropositive. Sequencing was carried out using PBMCs. The CDR3 reads CASSSPSGGLYNEQFF. For the CDR3, the DNA is TGTGCCAGCAGTTCCCCTAGCGGGGGACTCTACAATGAGCAGTTCTTC.